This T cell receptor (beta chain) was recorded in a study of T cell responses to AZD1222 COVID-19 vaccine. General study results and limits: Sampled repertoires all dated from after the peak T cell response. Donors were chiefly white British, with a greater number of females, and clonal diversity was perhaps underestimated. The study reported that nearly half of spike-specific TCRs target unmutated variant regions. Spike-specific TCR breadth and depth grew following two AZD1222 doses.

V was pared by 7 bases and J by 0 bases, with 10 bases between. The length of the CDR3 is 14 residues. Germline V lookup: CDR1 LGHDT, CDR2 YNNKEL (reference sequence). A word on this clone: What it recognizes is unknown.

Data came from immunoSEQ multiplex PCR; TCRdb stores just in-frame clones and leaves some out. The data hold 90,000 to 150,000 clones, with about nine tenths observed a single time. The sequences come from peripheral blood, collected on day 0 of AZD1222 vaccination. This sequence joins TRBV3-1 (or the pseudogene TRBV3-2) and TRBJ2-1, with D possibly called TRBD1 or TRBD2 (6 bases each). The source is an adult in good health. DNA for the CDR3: TGTGCCAGCAAGGGGGGCTACTCCTACAATGAGCAGTTCTTC. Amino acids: CASKGGYSYNEQFF.